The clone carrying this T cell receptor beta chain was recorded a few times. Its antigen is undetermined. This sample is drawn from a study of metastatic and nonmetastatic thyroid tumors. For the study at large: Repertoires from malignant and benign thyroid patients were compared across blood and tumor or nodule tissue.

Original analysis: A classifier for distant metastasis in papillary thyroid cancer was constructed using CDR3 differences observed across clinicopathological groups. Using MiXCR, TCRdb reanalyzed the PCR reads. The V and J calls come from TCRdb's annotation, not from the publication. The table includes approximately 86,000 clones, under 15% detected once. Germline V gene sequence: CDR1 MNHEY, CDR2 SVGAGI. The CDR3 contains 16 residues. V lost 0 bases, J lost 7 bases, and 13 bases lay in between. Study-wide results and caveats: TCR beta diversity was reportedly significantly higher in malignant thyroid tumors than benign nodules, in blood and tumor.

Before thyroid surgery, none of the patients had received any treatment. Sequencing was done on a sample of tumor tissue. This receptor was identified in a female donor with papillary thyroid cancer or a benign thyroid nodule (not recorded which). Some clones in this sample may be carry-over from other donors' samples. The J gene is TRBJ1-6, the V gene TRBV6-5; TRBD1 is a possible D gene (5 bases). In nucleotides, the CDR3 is TGTGCCAGCAGTTACTCGACTGGGGGACCCAATTCACCCCTCCACTTT. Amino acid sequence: CASSYSTGGPNSPLHF.